Given below is one T cell receptor beta chain in context. Antigen: not known. A much larger clone differs from this one at a single base, so this may be a read error. Prepared libraries of TCR beta cDNA carried unique molecular identifiers. TCRdb passed the PCR reads through MiXCR, listing each CDR3 protein once. Of roughly 410,000 distinct CDR3 sequences in the sample, about a third were seen once. CDR1 and CDR2 (germline): SSHAT, FNYEAQ (reference sequence). CDR3 length equals 14 residues. This sample is part of a study of post-analysis software for immune sequencing data. Study conclusions and caveats: Roughly five TRBV segments were significantly more frequent in patients than in controls. TRBV5-6, TRBV5-1 and TRBV20-1 were among these segments.

The source of this sequence is a girl aged 5 to 17 with multiple sclerosis. The chain uses TRBV7-7 and TRBJ2-5; D gene ambiguous. The source material was blood. DNA of the CDR3: TGTGCTAGCAGCCCGCTGACGATCCAAGAGACCCAGTACTTC. The encoded protein is CASSPLTIQETQYF.